This T cell receptor (beta chain) stems from a study of cytomegalovirus exposure and HLA in healthy donors. Across the study: The same platform used for the 650 to 700 first-cohort repertoires was also used for the 90 to 150 validation repertoires, as a later analysis reported. Study-wide results and limits: According to a subsequent analysis, TCR clusters identified in the first cohort showed a tendency to co-occur across the roughly 120 validation repertoires.

Per germline, CDR1 MNHNS and CDR2 SASEGT. The CDR3 length is 15 residues. V was pared by 8 bases and J by 7 bases, with 7 bases of the junction left unmatched. Libraries were prepared by immunoSEQ multiplex PCR; TCRdb keeps only in-frame clonotypes and omits some of them. The sample gives 120,000 or so clones, roughly 83% of which show up once; around 5% is in the top ten. As regards this clone: Its antigen remains unknown.

V gene TRBV6-1 combines with J gene TRBJ2-2, with TRBD2 matching 13 bases. Sequencing was carried out using PBMCs. The sequence was obtained from a man between 18 and 35 years old in good health and CMV-seronegative. CDR3 bases: TGTGCCAGCGGCGGACTAGCGGGAGTCGTCGGGGAGCTGTTTTTT. Residues: CASGGLAGVVGELFF.